Shown below are 23 T cell receptor beta chains from a single sample sequenced in a study of vaccination effects on CD4 cells after COVID-19. Using immunoSEQ multiplex PCR, the repertoire was profiled, and TCRdb retains in-frame clones only, with some absent. The sample lists roughly 70,000 clones; around two thirds were seen once. These receptors' targets are unknown. Sequencing followed a ViraFEST assay step that expanded antigen-specific CD4+ T cells with viral peptide pools. Cells that had been cultured for roughly 9 days were the source of isolated CD4+ T cells. Each person got two doses of an mRNA SARS-CoV-2 vaccine, BNT162b2 or mRNA-1273. Sample: CD4+ T cells from PBMCs cultured with HCoV-229E spike peptides, taken after COVID-19 vaccination. Receptors originate from a human donor who received a COVID-19 vaccine.

This chain joins TRBV6-6 and TRBJ2-5; 9 bases are shared with TRBD1. Trimming cost V 5 bases and J 5 bases; bases outside gene matches: 3. This CDR3 is 13 amino acids long. The V gene's germline CDR1 is MNHNY and CDR2 SVGAGI (reference sequence). CDR3 DNA: TGTGCCAGCAGTGGACAGGGGACGGAGACCCAGTACTTC. Protein product: CASSGQGTETQYF.

The chain employs TRBV12-3 or TRBV12-4 and TRBJ1-2; D perhaps matches TRBD1 (6 bases). Between the trimmed V and J ends, which lost 6 bases and 4 bases, there was a span of 12 bases. This CDR3 comprises 13 residues. The CDR3 here is CASRRTGIYGYTF. As DNA, the CDR3 is TGTGCCAGCAGGCGAACAGGGATCTATGGCTACACCTTC.

The V call is TRBV4-2, the J call TRBJ1-5, with D unresolved. There are 14 residues in the CDR3. Trimming pared 0 bases from V and 7 bases from J, leaving 10 bases between. CDR1 is LGHNA and CDR2 is YNFKEQ in the germline V gene. In nucleotides, the CDR3 is TGTGCCAGCAGCCAAGACCGGTCCAGGCAGCCCCAGCATTTT. Translating gives CASSQDRSRQPQHF.

The genes are TRBV25-1 and TRBJ1-1; D is perhaps TRBD1 (6 bases). V dropped 4 bases and J dropped 8 bases, with 8 bases sitting between them. This CDR3 is 11 amino acids long. CDR1 and CDR2 (germline): MGHDK, SYGVNS. CDR3 in amino acids: CASSGGTEAFF. CDR3 bases: TGTGCCAGCAGTGGCGGGACAGAAGCTTTCTTT.

The chain recombines TRBV19 with TRBJ2-5, with a tentative D call TRBD2 (7 bases). Per germline, CDR1 LNHDA and CDR2 SQIVND (reference sequence). V lost 6 bases and J lost 5, with 13 bases in between. The CDR3 extends over 13 amino acids. Here the CDR3 reads CASRPQGGETQYF. Here the CDR3 DNA reads TGTGCCAGTAGGCCACAGGGAGGGGAGACCCAGTACTTC.

The V gene is TRBV11-2, the J gene TRBJ1-5; D not certain. Germline values: CDR1 SGHAT, CDR2 FQNNGV. Trimming cost V 3 bases and J 5 bases, with 8 bases left between them. The CDR3 loop spans 13 amino acids. CDR3 sequence reads: CASSFARDQPQHF. CDR3 coding DNA: TGTGCCAGCAGCTTCGCCCGCGATCAGCCCCAGCATTTT. The variable domain in full, with the rest retrieved from reference TRBV11-2 and TRBJ1-5, is EAGVAQSPRYKIIEKRQSVAFWCNPISGHATLYWYQQILGQGPKLLIQFQNNGVVDDSQLPKDRFSAERLKGVDSTLKIQPAKLEDSAVYLCASSFARDQPQHFGDGTRLSIL.

The V call is TRBV18, the J call TRBJ2-3; no clear D. This CDR3 is 14 amino acids long. V lost 0 bases to trimming and J lost 4 bases, with 8 bases between them. Germline loops: CDR1 KGHSH, CDR2 LQKENI. The CDR3 sequence: CASSPPTISDTQYF. The CDR3 DNA follows: TGTGCCAGCTCACCACCGACAATTTCAGATACGCAGTATTTT.

This clone was seen only a few times. J is TRBJ2-5 and V is TRBV5-1; TRBD2 aligns across 8 bases. Per germline, CDR1 SGHRS and CDR2 YFSETQ. The CDR3 is 15 residues long. The trim removed 4 bases at V and 2 bases at J, leaving 7 bases unmatched. Here the CDR3 DNA reads TGCGCCAGCAGCCAACCTATAGCGGGGCAAGAGACCCAGTACTTC. Translated: CASSQPIAGQETQYF.

The chain carries TRBV2 and TRBJ1-4; no firm D call. The V gene's germline CDR1 is SNHLY and CDR2 FYNNEI. The germline V and J ends were trimmed by 6 bases and 3 bases, with 11 bases remaining between them. CDR3 length equals 14 residues. The CDR3 DNA reads as TGTGCCAGCAGCCTATTAGGCCCTAATGAAAAACTGTTTTTT. It translates to CASSLLGPNEKLFF.

This sequence joins TRBV18 and TRBJ1-5; D is unresolved. Germline V CDR1 and CDR2: KGHSH, LQKENI. The CDR3 is made up of 15 amino acids. Trimming cost V 4 bases and J 0 bases, with 10 bases left between them. The CDR3 DNA follows: TGTGCCAGCTCACGGACCCCCACTAGCAATCAGCCCCAGCATTTT. This codes for CASSRTPTSNQPQHF.

The J gene is TRBJ2-7, the V gene TRBV21-1; the D call TRBD2 from the table was never checked on the DNA. TRBV21-1 is termed a pseudogene. The CDR3 contains 15 residues. CDR3 region: CASSNTDRTLYEQYV. In DNA form, the CDR3 reads TGTGCCAGCAGCAATACCGATAGAACCCTATACGAGCAGTACGTC.

This clone was recorded a few times. This chain uses TRBV6-2 or TRBV6-3 with TRBJ1-5; D ambiguous. The germline CDR1 and CDR2 sequences are MNHEY and SVGEGT. Trimming left V 2 bases short and J 5 bases short, with 10 bases between. This CDR3 spans 14 amino acids. The CDR3 DNA follows: TGTGCCAGCAGTTACGCGGCCACATATCAGCCCCAGCATTTT. This encodes CASSYAATYQPQHF.

This sequence joins TRBV5-1 and TRBJ2-1; D unclear. CDR3 length: 12 amino acids. Germline CDR1 reads SGHRS; CDR2 reads YFSETQ. Trimming took 0 bases from V and 5 from J, leaving 3 bases between them. In DNA, the CDR3 is TGCGCCAGCAGCTTGGAGGACAATGAGCAGTTCTTC. Encoded protein: CASSLEDNEQFF. Using reference TRBV5-1 and TRBJ2-1 for the parts outside the CDR3, the full variable domain is KAGVTQTPRYLIKTRGQQVTLSCSPISGHRSVSWYQQTPGQGLQFLFEYFSETQRNKGNFPGRFSGRQFSNSRSEMNVSTLELGDSALYLCASSLEDNEQFFGPGTRLTVL.

This clone showed up just a few times. The chain combines TRBV25-1 with TRBJ1-6; D gene unclear. V was cut by 6 bases and J by 9 bases, with 12 bases left in between. Looked up from germline, CDR1 is MGHDK and CDR2 is SYGVNS. CDR3 length: 13 amino acids. This CDR3 is CASSPARFSPLHF. The CDR3 nucleotides read TGTGCCAGCAGCCCCGCCCGCTTTTCACCCCTCCACTTT.

This clone came up once. The chain is built from TRBV7-2 and TRBJ2-2, with 16 bases that match TRBD2. Germline V gene lookup returns CDR1 SGHTA and CDR2 FQGNSA. Trimming took 5 bases from V and 6 from J; bases not matched to a gene: 9. The CDR3 consists of 18 residues. CDR3 loop: CASSAPGLAGGVAGELFF. The CDR3 DNA reads TGTGCCAGCAGCGCCCCGGGACTAGCGGGGGGGGTAGCCGGGGAGCTGTTTTTT. The variable domain in full, completed from reference TRBV7-2 and TRBJ2-2, reads GAGVSQSPSNKVTEKGKDVELRCDPISGHTALYWYRQSLGQGLEFLIYFQGNSAPDKSGLPSDRFSAERTGGSVSTLTIQRTQQEDSAVYLCASSAPGLAGGVAGELFFGEGSRLTVL.

The gene calls are TRBV6-2 or TRBV6-3 and TRBJ2-7; 10 nucleotides align to TRBD2. There are 14 residues in the CDR3. The germline gives CDR1 MNHEY, CDR2 SVGEGT. Trimming cost V 6 bases and J 3 bases; bases outside gene matches: 5. The CDR3 bases are TGTGCCAGCAGCGAAGCGGGGGGGAACTACGAGCAGTACGTC. Translated, it gives CASSEAGGNYEQYV.

V is TRBV6-2 or TRBV6-3 and J is TRBJ1-5, with D tentatively TRBD1 (5 bases). The germline V and J ends were trimmed by 0 bases and 3 bases, with 12 bases remaining between them. The CDR3 contains 16 residues. Germline V gene data show CDR1 as MNHEY and CDR2 as SVGEGT. The CDR3, as DNA: TGTGCCAGCAGTTACTCTGAGGGGAAGGCCAATCAGCCCCAGCATTTT. Its translation is CASSYSEGKANQPQHF.

The V and J genes are TRBV11-1 and TRBJ1-1; possibly TRBD1 for D (6 bases). This CDR3 comprises 14 residues. The germline V and J ends were trimmed by 6 bases and 3 bases, with 14 bases remaining between them. CDR1 is SGHAT and CDR2 is FQDESV in the germline V gene (reference sequence). The CDR3 here is CASRSPQGYTEAFF. CDR3 in DNA: TGTGCCAGCAGGTCGCCACAGGGTTACACTGAAGCTTTCTTT.

The V call is TRBV7-2, the J call TRBJ1-6; D is ambiguous. This CDR3 has 14 residues. The V and J ends lost 5 bases and 3 bases respectively, with 8 bases between them. Germline assignment: CDR1 SGHTA and CDR2 FQGNSA. The CDR3 sequence: CASSPYNYNSPLHF. In DNA form, the CDR3 reads TGTGCCAGCAGCCCCTACAACTATAATTCACCCCTCCACTTT.

There are a few counts of this clone. The chain recombines TRBV2 with TRBJ1-2, with D perhaps TRBD1 (5 bases). Germline assignment: CDR1 SNHLY and CDR2 FYNNEI. The V end lost 6 bases, the J end lost 7 bases, and 15 bases lay between the germline ends. CDR3 size: 13 residues. Written as DNA, the CDR3 is TGTGCCAGCAGGCCCGACGGGACGGTTGGCTACACCTTC. This sequence encodes CASRPDGTVGYTF.

This chain links TRBV3-1 (or the pseudogene TRBV3-2) with TRBJ1-1; D is ambiguous. The CDR3 consists of 12 residues. The V end lost 2 bases, the J end lost 6 bases, and 7 bases lay between the germline ends. Germline V gene lookup returns CDR1 LGHDT and CDR2 YNNKEL (reference sequence). CDR3 protein: CASSQKRAEAFF. The CDR3 bases are TGTGCCAGCAGCCAAAAGCGGGCTGAAGCTTTCTTT.

The gene calls are TRBV3-1 (or the pseudogene TRBV3-2) and TRBJ2-1; the match to TRBD1 covers 10 bases. The CDR3 contains 14 residues. The germline V gene has CDR1 LGHDT and CDR2 YNNKEL (reference sequence). J gave up 7 bases and V 4 bases, and 4 bases lay outside the gene matches. The chain's CDR3 is CASSRQGAGNEQFF. CDR3 in DNA: TGTGCCAGCAGCCGACAGGGGGCAGGAAATGAGCAGTTCTTC.

This chain joins TRBV24-1 and TRBJ1-5; D might be TRBD1 (5 bases). Germline CDR1 and CDR2: KGHDR and SFDVKD. The length of the CDR3 is 15 residues. V gave up 0 bases and J gave up 7 bases, with 12 bases separating them. CDR3 sequence reads: CATSDLGGVDQPQHF. Here the CDR3 DNA reads TGTGCCACCAGTGATTTGGGAGGGGTTGACCAGCCCCAGCATTTT.